This TCR beta chain was found in a study of T cell repertoires in cytomegalovirus infection (dated by TCRdb to between 2018 and 2020). In terms of the full investigation: Peptide stimulations targeted recently identified HLA-C-restricted CMV epitopes, whose presentation resists viral immunomodulation, together with well-studied HLA-B-restricted epitopes. Donor HLA type was relevant to the analysis, as public TCR beta signatures indicated carriage of CMV infection together with the matching HLA type. The research as a whole found: The ex vivo response was dominated by HLA-C-restricted CMV-specific TCR beta clonotypes, which also provided the single most frequent clonotype in two of eight donors. In both this cohort and an independent approximately 370-donor cohort, the cumulative frequency of public TCR beta family members distinguished carriers of CMV infection plus the relevant HLA type.

The run used an Illumina HiSeq 1500. Through fastp at Q25 and MiXCR, TCRdb rebuilt clones from the public reads, retaining in-frame beta chains. A single entry per CDR3 protein holds the most common genes and DNA from its merged rows. For this sample the table gives around 770,000 distinct CDR3 sequences, of which 25% to 35% were detected only once. The ten largest clones add up to about 12% of the sample. The meaning of the sample's treatment or condition label: in vitro stimulation with specific CMV peptide epitopes to enrich CMV-specific T cells. Comment on this clonotype: The specificity of this receptor is unknown. Base-call qualities are not available, and no considerably larger clone is one nucleotide away.

The CDR3 covers 16 residues, taking in both the cysteine and the phenylalanine. Just CDR3 DNA is preserved here, 48 bases in frame from base 1. The germline V gene supplies CDR1 SGHDT and CDR2 YYEEEE. The germline V and J ends show losses of 6 bases and 0 bases respectively, and no gene match explains 9 bases of the junction. The sequenced sample was cultured CD8+ T cells from PBMCs, obtained from culture after CMV antigen stimulation. Recombination joined TRBV5-6 with TRBJ2-1; the central 7 bases match TRBD1. This clonotype originated in a human donor in good health (CMV status not recorded). Some clones in this sample may be carry-over from other donors' samples. The nucleotide sequence reads TGTGCCAGCATCGATCTAGGGGGCGGCTCCTACAATGAGCAGTTCTTC. This translates into CASIDLGGGSYNEQFF. Reference TRBV5-6 and TRBJ2-1 genes cover what lies past the CDR3, so the full variable domain is DAGVTQSPTHLIKTRGQQVTLRCSPKSGHDTVSWYQQALGQGPQFIFQYYEEEERQRGNFPDRFSGHQFPNYSSELNVNALLLGDSALYLCASIDLGGGSYNEQFFGPGTRLTVL.